This T cell receptor beta chain derives from a study of blood T cell repertoires in COVID-19 (TCRdb year 2020). Concerning the study at large: Samples from collaborators originated in the United States, Italy and Spain and spanned both the acute and convalescent phases of COVID-19. The prospective study material was composed of cDNA or gDNA derived from T cells, B-cell-depleted T cells, or PBMCs. The dataset comprised deeply sampled blood TCRbeta repertoires from subjects exposed to, actively infected with, or recovered from COVID-19. The repertoires were made available in a free public database intended to serve as a resource for research on the immune response to SARS-CoV-2. The samples were drawn from two sources: the first 160 participants of the ongoing ImmuneRACE study, and 1,000 to 1,500 subjects contributed by 6 global collaborators. Nearly every sample came with metadata listing a de-identified subject ID, COVID-19 status, age in years and sex. HLA class I and class II types, where available, came from metadata supplied by the sample provider rather than from assay-based typing.

Another Seattle source contributed samples from volunteer blood donors who had recovered from COVID-19. Whole blood was collected in K2EDTA tubes by collaborating institutions according to the institutions' own protocols. For TCRbeta analysis, collaborator samples were shipped as frozen whole blood, as isolated PBMCs, or as DNA extracted from either sample type. V lost 5 bases and J lost 5 bases; the stretch between them is 7 bases long. The germline V gene supplies CDR1 MNHEY and CDR2 SVGEGT. The CDR3 goes from the cysteine to the phenylalanine over 11 residues. Only the CDR3 DNA stays, 33 bases, in frame from base 1. TCRbeta CDR3 regions were amplified from genomic DNA by means of the immunoSEQ Assay, a bias-controlled multiplex PCR. For the original study's pipeline: Within the assay, amplification of reference gene primers was used to estimate how many nucleated cells each sample contained. Sequence reads were collapsed and filtered to measure the absolute abundance of every unique TCRbeta CDR3 rearrangement. For each sample, productive Simpson clonality was calculated as the square root of Simpson's diversity index across productive rearrangements. TCRdb provides this immuneACCESS table in a form limited to in-frame rearrangements. Some clones are lacking; in checked studies, under half of them reflect an unresolved V gene, and why the rest are absent is not known. V and J calls and clone size are copied from that table; D and trimming were computed from the DNA. This sample comprises roughly 260,000 clones, about nine tenths of them detected only once. The top ten clones comprise around 9.5% of the sample.

As to this clone: This receptor's antigen is unknown. It has no much larger one-base neighbor in the sample; base qualities were not kept.

Here is what the overall study found, with its caveats: How much clinical and demographic metadata was included differed by source and by participant, and the metadata was provided uncurated.

The receptor was derived from a middle-aged man who had recovered from COVID-19. The chain couples TRBV6-2 or TRBV6-3 to TRBJ2-7; no D gene call is confident. Sequenced material: peripheral blood. The CDR3 reads CASSHRDEQYF. The DNA sequence is TGTGCCAGCAGTCATCGGGACGAGCAGTACTTC.